This T cell receptor beta chain was sequenced for a study of T cell repertoires in cytomegalovirus infection. Study summary: It can be stated that public TCR beta signatures indicated CMV infection as well as a matching HLA type. Whole-study findings and limits: Based on cumulative public TCR beta family frequency, carriers of CMV plus the relevant HLA were identified.

TCRdb passed the reads through MiXCR, listing each CDR3 protein once. The sample includes about 60,000 distinct CDR3 sequences, more than 15% of them seen just once. Worth noting for this clonotype: The target antigen is unknown.

This CDR3 region has 15 residues. Trimming shortened V by 3 bases and J by 2 bases, and 11 bases separated the two germline ends. CDR1 and CDR2 (germline): MNHEY, SVGEGT. The chain combines TRBV6-2 or TRBV6-3 with TRBJ1-5; D is undetermined. Source: CD8+ T cells from cultured PBMCs, taken from culture after CMV antigen stimulation. This receptor was identified in a human donor in good health (CMV status not recorded). Some clones in this sample may be carry-over from other donors' samples. CDR3 DNA: TGTGCCAGCAGTTATGTGGAGTTGGGCAATCAGCCCCAGCATTTT. Translation: CASSYVELGNQPQHF.